This T cell receptor (beta chain) stems from a study of OX40 agonist ivuxolimab in advanced cancers. Study-wide background: With a range of about 23 to 90, age averaged roughly 61 years, and nearly 85% were male.

Using immunoSEQ multiplex PCR, the repertoire was profiled, and TCRdb retains in-frame clones only, with some absent. The profile shows roughly 41,000 clones, about 79% of them singletons. V was pared by 0 bases and J by 2 bases, with 8 bases of the junction left unmatched. There are 17 residues in the CDR3. Germline V gives CDR1 MNHNS, CDR2 SASEGT. A remark on this clone: Its antigen is undetermined.

Study results and caveats: Low normalized T-cell clonal expansion also characterized some of the nonresponders. Specificity for antigen went undetermined in the expanded peripheral T cells.

The chain joins TRBV6-1 to TRBJ2-7; 9 bases fit TRBD1. This sequence originates from an adult with an advanced solid tumor such as melanoma, head and neck, liver or kidney cancer. The sequencing here drew on CD4+ or CD8+ T cells sorted from blood, taken in a trial of the OX40 agonist ivuxolimab. CDR3 coding DNA: TGTGCCAGCAGTGAAGCGTTAGACAGGGGGTCCCCCTACGAGCAGTACTTC. As protein: CASSEALDRGSPYEQYF.